What follows are 32 T cell receptor beta chains derived from one specimen sequenced in a study of a mutant IDH1 vaccine in newly diagnosed glioma. The method was immunoSEQ multiplex PCR; TCRdb's version includes in-frame clones alone and lacks a portion of them. The sample lists 50,000 to 70,000 clones, nearly 85% occurring once. The time point denotes: week 23, last vaccination. What each vaccine dose contained was 300 ug of mutant IDH1 20-mer peptide, accompanied by topical imiquimod. The antigens for these receptors are not known. The input for sequencing was PBMCs, taken from a glioma patient whose treatment included an IDH1 peptide vaccine. These receptors all come from a man aged 18 to 30 with glioma.

This chain connects TRBV6-6 to TRBJ2-7; 7 positions agree with TRBD2. With 7 bases clipped from V and 1 base from J, the junction kept 1 base outside the gene matches. The CDR3 is 12 residues long. Germline CDR1 MNHNY, CDR2 SVGAGI (reference sequence). CDR3 sequence (DNA): TGTGCCAGCACGGGGGGATCCTACGAGCAGTACTTC. Its protein product is CASTGGSYEQYF.

This chain joins TRBV5-1 and TRBJ2-2; D is uncertain. V lost 7 bases to trimming and J lost 8 bases, with 21 bases between them. The CDR3 consists of 15 residues. CDR1 SGHRS and CDR2 YFSETQ come from the germline V gene. CDR3 nucleotides: TGCGCCAGCTACACCAATACGGGTTCCGGTGGGGAGCTGTTTTTT. Translation gives CASYTNTGSGGELFF. Combining the CDR3 with reference TRBV5-1 and TRBJ2-2 gives the whole variable domain KAGVTQTPRYLIKTRGQQVTLSCSPISGHRSVSWYQQTPGQGLQFLFEYFSETQRNKGNFPGRFSGRQFSNSRSEMNVSTLELGDSALYLCASYTNTGSGGELFFGEGSRLTVL.

The gene calls are TRBV7-9 and TRBJ2-2, with D perhaps matching TRBD1 (6 bases). Trimming took off 8 bases at V and 0 bases at J, with 10 bases between the two ends. Per the germline V gene, CDR1 is SEHNR and CDR2 is FQNEAQ (reference sequence). The CDR3 extends over 14 amino acids. CDR3 sequence (DNA): TGTGCCAGCCACAGGGCCTCGAACACCGGGGAGCTGTTTTTT. Residues: CASHRASNTGELFF.

The V and J genes are TRBV19 and TRBJ1-6; 10 bases agree with TRBD1. This CDR3 is built from 15 residues. V shed 7 bases and J 14 bases; nucleotides not matched to a gene: 14. CDR1 and CDR2 (germline): LNHDA, SQIVND (reference sequence). CDR3 amino acids: CASTRYGTGDFTLHF. The CDR3 DNA reads as TGTGCCAGTACCAGATACGGGACAGGGGATTTCACCCTCCACTTT.

The chain is built from TRBV9 and TRBJ2-1; TRBD1 agrees at 10 bases. Germline assignment: CDR1 SGDLS and CDR2 YYNGEE. The CDR3 extends over 16 amino acids. The junction had 8 bases not matched to a gene; V was cut back by 4 bases and J by 4 bases. The CDR3 coding sequence is TGTGCCAGCAGCATGACAGGGGGCGGAAGATACAATGAGCAGTTCTTC. It is translated as CASSMTGGGRYNEQFF.

This chain joins TRBV6-5 and TRBJ1-1; TRBD1 is a possible D gene (5 bases). V lost 0 bases to trimming and J lost 0 bases, with 11 bases between them. CDR3 length: 16 residues. Looked up from germline, CDR1 is MNHEY and CDR2 is SVGAGI. The CDR3, as DNA: TGTGCCAGCAGTTACTCGTGGAGACAGTTGAACACTGAAGCTTTCTTT. It translates to CASSYSWRQLNTEAFF.

The chain recombines TRBV30 with TRBJ2-3; D is perhaps TRBD2 (7 bases). V lost 3 bases and J 6 bases, leaving 16 bases between the germline ends. This CDR3 comprises 14 residues. The germline V gene has CDR1 GTSNPN and CDR2 SVGIG (reference sequence). CDR3 nucleotide sequence: TGTGCCTGGAGCCGGGGGCGGGGGCCCGATACGCAGTATTTT. It translates to CAWSRGRGPDTQYF.

The rearrangement joins TRBV14 to TRBJ1-1; D unresolved. The V and J ends lost 1 base and 8 bases respectively, with 11 bases between them. The CDR3 has 13 residues. Germline values: CDR1 SGHDN, CDR2 FVKESK. Here the CDR3 DNA reads TGTGCCAGCAGCCAAGTGAGAGGCGGGGAAGCTTTCTTT. It specifies CASSQVRGGEAFF.

The chain couples TRBV28 to TRBJ1-1, with D possibly TRBD1 on 5 matching bases. V dropped 6 bases and J dropped 7 bases, with 18 bases sitting between them. There are 14 residues in the CDR3. CDR1 is MDHEN, CDR2 SYDVKM, per germline. CDR3 nucleotides: TGTGCCAGCAGAACCAGCTCAGGGACCGGTGAAGCTTTCTTT. This sequence encodes CASRTSSGTGEAFF.

The rearrangement joins TRBV7-9 to TRBJ1-1; D is unclear. The CDR3 length is 14 residues. The V end lost 3 bases, the J end lost 6 bases, and 14 bases lay between the germline ends. Germline CDR1 reads SEHNR; CDR2 reads FQNEAQ (reference sequence). CDR3 region: CASSFVGSYSEAFF. CDR3 DNA sequence: TGTGCCAGCAGCTTTGTGGGTTCTTACTCTGAAGCTTTCTTT.

The V gene is TRBV6-6, the J gene TRBJ1-1; the D gene is possibly TRBD1 (6 bases). This CDR3 region has 13 residues. From germline, CDR1 is MNHNY and CDR2 SVGAGI (reference sequence). V was shortened by 10 bases and J by 5 bases, with 17 bases between the two germline ends. CDR3 in DNA: TGTGCCACCTATTCCAGGGGAAGGACTGAAGCTTTCTTT. Translating gives CATYSRGRTEAFF.

The genes are TRBV7-2 and TRBJ2-7; 7 bases match TRBD2. V trimming: 1 base; J trimming: 3 bases; junction bases outside the gene matches: 6. CDR3 length equals 15 residues. The germline CDR1 and CDR2 sequences are SGHTA and FQGNSA. CDR3 loop: CASSLVGGVLYEQYF. DNA for the CDR3: TGTGCCAGCAGCTTAGTGGGGGGGGTCCTCTACGAGCAGTACTTC.

The chain uses TRBV5-6 and TRBJ2-7; D not resolved. The V end was cut by 2 bases, the J end by 1 base, with 10 bases between. The length of the CDR3 is 14 residues. CDR1 SGHDT and CDR2 YYEEEE come from the germline V gene. CDR3 region: CASSFGSGSYEQYF. As DNA, the CDR3 is TGTGCCAGCAGCTTTGGTTCCGGTTCCTACGAGCAGTACTTC. The full variable domain, with the rest looked up from reference TRBV5-6 and TRBJ2-7, is DAGVTQSPTHLIKTRGQQVTLRCSPKSGHDTVSWYQQALGQGPQFIFQYYEEEERQRGNFPDRFSGHQFPNYSSELNVNALLLGDSALYLCASSFGSGSYEQYFGPGTRLTVT.

CDR3 amino acids: CASADTGSGNTIYF. CDR3 in DNA: TGTGCCAGTGCTGATACGGGCTCTGGAAACACCATATATTTT. The chain uses TRBV19 and TRBJ1-3, with unresolved D. The V gene lost 8 bases and the J gene lost 0 bases, with 11 bases spanning the gap. From germline, CDR1 is LNHDA and CDR2 SQIVND (reference sequence). The CDR3 spans 14 residues.

The chain is built from TRBV7-9 and TRBJ1-1, with 10 bases that match TRBD1. V lost 5 bases, J lost 5 bases, and 5 bases stayed unmatched. The CDR3 extends over 14 amino acids. CDR1 and CDR2 from the germline V gene are SEHNR and FQNEAQ (reference sequence). The CDR3 DNA reads TGTGCCAGCAGCCCCGGGACAGGGGTGACTGAAGCTTTCTTT. This sequence encodes CASSPGTGVTEAFF.

The chain has TRBV6-1 and TRBJ2-3; 16 positions agree with TRBD2. Germline values: CDR1 MNHNS, CDR2 SASEGT. Germline trimming cut 4 bases from V and 6 bases from J; bases unmatched to any gene: 7. The length of the CDR3 is 17 residues. In DNA form, the CDR3 reads TGTGCCAGCAGTGCCGGGACTAGCGGGAGGGCCAGGGATACGCAGTATTTT. Encoded protein: CASSAGTSGRARDTQYF.

The CDR3 here is CASSTRDRVPAEQFF. In DNA, the CDR3 is TGTGCCAGCAGTACCCGGGACAGGGTGCCAGCGGAGCAGTTCTTC. This rearrangement joins TRBV28 to TRBJ2-1, with 9 bases matching TRBD1. The CDR3 spans 15 residues. The V gene end was trimmed by 5 bases and the J gene end by 10 bases; junction bases not matched to a gene: 12. CDR1 is MDHEN, CDR2 SYDVKM, per germline.

This chain connects TRBV6-5 to TRBJ1-2; perhaps TRBD1 as D (6 bases). The V end was cut by 2 bases, the J end by 8 bases, with 12 bases between. Germline CDR1 is MNHEY and CDR2 is SVGAGI. The CDR3 contains 13 residues. The CDR3 bases are TGTGCCAGCAGTTACGGCAGGGGCGTAGGCTACACCTTC. Translating gives CASSYGRGVGYTF.

The chain employs TRBV4-2 and TRBJ2-3; TRBD2 might be the D (5 bases). The V gene's germline CDR1 is LGHNA and CDR2 YNFKEQ. This CDR3 has 16 amino acids. The germline V and J ends were trimmed by 4 bases and 2 bases, with 16 bases remaining between them. CDR3 sequence (DNA): TGTGCCAGCAGCCGCGTTGAGCGGCGATTCACAGATACGCAGTATTTT. The encoded protein is CASSRVERRFTDTQYF.

The chain uses TRBV5-1 and TRBJ1-2; 9 nucleotides align to TRBD1. V was pared by 3 bases and J by 8 bases, with 5 bases of the junction left unmatched. The CDR3 consists of 13 residues. Germline V gene data show CDR1 as SGHRS and CDR2 as YFSETQ. In DNA form, the CDR3 reads TGCGCCAGCAGCTGGGGACAGGGAGACGGCTACACCTTC. Translation: CASSWGQGDGYTF.

This clone was recorded only once. The chain employs TRBV5-5 and TRBJ2-7; 8 bases are a match to TRBD1. Germline CDR1 and CDR2: SGHKS and YYEKEE (reference sequence). V lost 0 bases and J lost 4; bases outside the gene matches: 6. The CDR3 is 15 residues long. CDR3 in DNA: TGTGCCAGCAGCTTGGCCCCAGGGGGCGTTTACGAGCAGTACTTC. Translating gives CASSLAPGGVYEQYF.

This chain uses TRBV2 with TRBJ2-7; D is unclear. Germline V gene data show CDR1 as SNHLY and CDR2 as FYNNEI. V lost 7 bases to trimming and J lost 0 bases, with 13 bases between them. The CDR3 loop spans 14 amino acids. CDR3 residues: CASTRTRSSYEQYF. CDR3 nucleotides: TGTGCCAGCACCCGGACGCGTAGCTCCTACGAGCAGTACTTC.

This clone has only one observation. The chain carries TRBV9 and TRBJ2-7; 8 nucleotides line up with TRBD2. This CDR3 comprises 13 residues. Germline CDR1 reads SGDLS; CDR2 reads YYNGEE. V lost 2 bases and J lost 5; bases outside the gene matches: 3. CDR3 residues: CASSVAGGDEQYF. The CDR3 DNA sequence: TGTGCCAGCAGCGTCGCGGGGGGCGACGAGCAGTACTTC.

The chain recombines TRBV18 with TRBJ2-6; TRBD1 aligns across 11 bases. V dropped 4 bases and J dropped 4; count of bases not matched to a gene: 9. Germline V lookup: CDR1 KGHSH, CDR2 LQKENI. The CDR3 has 18 residues. The CDR3 sequence is CASSQMGQGVLGANVLTF. DNA for the CDR3: TGTGCCAGCTCACAAATGGGACAGGGGGTACTCGGGGCCAACGTCCTGACTTTC. Supplemented by reference TRBV18 and TRBJ2-6, the full variable domain reads NAGVMQNPRHLVRRRGQEARLRCSPMKGHSHVYWYRQLPEEGLKFMVYLQKENIIDESGMPKERFSAEFPKEGPSILRIQQVVRGDSAAYFCASSQMGQGVLGANVLTFGAGSRLTVL.

The chain couples TRBV7-2 to TRBJ1-1, with no clear D. This CDR3 is 14 amino acids long. Germline V lookup: CDR1 SGHTA, CDR2 FQGNSA. V dropped 2 bases and J dropped 1 base, with 8 bases sitting between them. The CDR3 DNA reads as TGTGCCAGCAGCTTACTGACGGCGAACACTGAAGCTTTCTTT. Translation gives CASSLLTANTEAFF.

This clone was seen a few times. The chain is built from TRBV28 and TRBJ1-1; TRBD1 might be the D (5 bases). Germline V gives CDR1 MDHEN, CDR2 SYDVKM. There are 13 residues in the CDR3. The V and J ends lost 3 bases and 2 bases respectively, with 7 bases between them. The CDR3 spells CASSLTVNTEAFF. The DNA of the CDR3 is TGTGCCAGCAGTTTGACAGTTAACACTGAAGCTTTCTTT.

This clone was counted once. This chain links TRBV27 with TRBJ2-7; 7 bases map to TRBD1. Trimming at V came to 5 bases and at J to 4 bases, leaving 8 bases not matched to a gene. The CDR3 covers 14 residues. Germline CDR1 is MNHEY and CDR2 is SMNVEV (reference sequence). The CDR3 DNA reads TGTGCCAGCAGTACCTTAGGGGGCCCATACGAGCAGTACTTC. It translates to CASSTLGGPYEQYF.

Relative to its sample, this clone is medium-sized. The genes are TRBV25-1 and TRBJ1-1; 8 bases are shared with TRBD1. The CDR3 covers 14 residues. V was clipped by 5 bases and J by 6 bases; unmatched bases: 8. CDR1 is MGHDK and CDR2 is SYGVNS in the germline V gene. CDR3 residues: CASSSGGGKAEAFF. The CDR3, as DNA: TGTGCCAGCAGTTCAGGGGGCGGAAAAGCTGAAGCTTTCTTT. Supplemented by reference TRBV25-1 and TRBJ1-1, the full variable domain reads EADIYQTPRYLVIGTGKKITLECSQTMGHDKMYWYQQDPGMELHLIHYSYGVNSTEKGDLSSESTVSRIRTEHFPLTLESARPSHTSQYLCASSSGGGKAEAFFGQGTRLTVV.

The CDR3, as DNA: TGTGCCAGTAGTATGTCGCAGGGGTATCAGCCCCAGCATTTT. This gives the protein CASSMSQGYQPQHF. The V gene is TRBV19, the J gene TRBJ1-5; D is possibly TRBD1 (6 bases). The CDR3 spans 14 residues. CDR1 and CDR2 (germline): LNHDA, SQIVND (reference sequence). V was clipped by 3 bases and J by 5 bases, with 11 bases between them.

CDR3 sequence (DNA): TGTGCCAGCACCCCCCTGGGGCTCCTGGCCTCCTACAATGAGCAGTTCTTC. This gives the protein CASTPLGLLASYNEQFF. The chain recombines TRBV7-9 with TRBJ2-1; D perhaps matches TRBD1 (5 bases). The CDR3 is 17 residues long. The germline V and J ends were trimmed by 7 bases and 0 bases, with 19 bases remaining between them. Per the germline V gene, CDR1 is SEHNR and CDR2 is FQNEAQ (reference sequence).

The V gene is TRBV28, the J gene TRBJ2-1; the D call may be TRBD1 or TRBD2 (6 bases each). Germline-derived CDR1 and CDR2 are MDHEN and SYDVKM. This CDR3 has 15 amino acids. With 7 bases removed from V and 0 bases from J, the gap between germline ends came to 13 bases. CDR3: CASTPGASSYNEQFF. The DNA of the CDR3 is TGTGCCAGCACCCCGGGGGCAAGCTCCTACAATGAGCAGTTCTTC.

The chain links TRBV6-1 to TRBJ1-2, with D tentatively TRBD1 (5 bases). Germline values: CDR1 MNHNS, CDR2 SASEGT. With 1 base removed from V and 8 bases from J, the gap between germline ends came to 11 bases. CDR3 length equals 13 residues. CDR3 sequence (DNA): TGTGCCAGCAGTGAAGAATCCGGGGCCGGCTACACCTTC. This sequence encodes CASSEESGAGYTF.